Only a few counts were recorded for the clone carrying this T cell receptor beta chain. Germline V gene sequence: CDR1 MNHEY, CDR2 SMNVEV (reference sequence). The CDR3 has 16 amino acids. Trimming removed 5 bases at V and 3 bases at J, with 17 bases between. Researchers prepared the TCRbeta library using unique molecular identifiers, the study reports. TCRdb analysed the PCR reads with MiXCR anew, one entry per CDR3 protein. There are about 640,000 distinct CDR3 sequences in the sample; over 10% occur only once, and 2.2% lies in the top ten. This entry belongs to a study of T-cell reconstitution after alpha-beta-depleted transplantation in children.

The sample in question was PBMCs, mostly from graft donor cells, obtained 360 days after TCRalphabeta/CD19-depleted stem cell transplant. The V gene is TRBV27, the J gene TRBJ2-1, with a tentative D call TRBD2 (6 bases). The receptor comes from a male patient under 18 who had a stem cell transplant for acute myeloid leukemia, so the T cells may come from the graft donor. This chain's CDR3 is CASSAPSGHGYNEQFF. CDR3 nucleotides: TGTGCCAGCAGTGCACCCAGCGGGCATGGCTACAATGAGCAGTTCTTC.